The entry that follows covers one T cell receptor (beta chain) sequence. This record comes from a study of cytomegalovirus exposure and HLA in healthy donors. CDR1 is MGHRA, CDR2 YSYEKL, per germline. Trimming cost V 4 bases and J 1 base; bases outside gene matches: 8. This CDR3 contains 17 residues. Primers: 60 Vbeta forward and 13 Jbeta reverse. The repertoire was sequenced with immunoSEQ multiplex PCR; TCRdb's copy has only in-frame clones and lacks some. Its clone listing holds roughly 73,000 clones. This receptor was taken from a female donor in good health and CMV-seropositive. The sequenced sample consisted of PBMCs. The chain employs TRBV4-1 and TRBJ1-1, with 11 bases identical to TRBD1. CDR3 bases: TGCGCCAGCAGCCCACTCGGACAGGGGGCACGGAACACTGAAGCTTTCTTT. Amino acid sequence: CASSPLGQGARNTEAFF.